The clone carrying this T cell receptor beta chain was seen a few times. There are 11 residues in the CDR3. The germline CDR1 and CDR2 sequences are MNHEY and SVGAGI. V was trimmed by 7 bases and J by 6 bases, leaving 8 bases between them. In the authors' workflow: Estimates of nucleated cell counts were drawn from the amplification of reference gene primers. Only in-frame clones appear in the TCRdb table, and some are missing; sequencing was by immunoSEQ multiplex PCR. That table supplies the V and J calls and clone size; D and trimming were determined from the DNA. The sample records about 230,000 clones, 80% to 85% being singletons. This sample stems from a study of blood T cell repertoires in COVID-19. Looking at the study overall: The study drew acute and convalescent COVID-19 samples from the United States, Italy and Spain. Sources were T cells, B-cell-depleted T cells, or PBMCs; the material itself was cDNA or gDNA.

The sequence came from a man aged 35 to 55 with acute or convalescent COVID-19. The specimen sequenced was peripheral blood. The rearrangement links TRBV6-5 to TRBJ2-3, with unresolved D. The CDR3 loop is CASIFGDTQYF. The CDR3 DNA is TGTGCCAGCATCTTCGGGGATACGCAGTATTTT.